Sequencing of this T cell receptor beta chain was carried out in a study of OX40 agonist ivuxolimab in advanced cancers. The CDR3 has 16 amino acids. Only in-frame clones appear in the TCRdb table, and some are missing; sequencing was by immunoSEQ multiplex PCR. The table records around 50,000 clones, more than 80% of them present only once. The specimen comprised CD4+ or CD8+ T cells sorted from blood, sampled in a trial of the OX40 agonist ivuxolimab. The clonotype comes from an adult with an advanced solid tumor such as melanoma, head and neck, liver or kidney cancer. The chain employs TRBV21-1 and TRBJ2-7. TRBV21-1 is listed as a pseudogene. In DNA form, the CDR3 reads TGTGCCAGCAGCAAACCCCGGGCAGGGAGCTCCTACGAGCAGTACTTC. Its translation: CASSKPRAGSSYEQYF.